This is a list of T cell receptor beta chains from one sample in a study of blood T cell repertoires in COVID-19. Clones were sequenced by immunoSEQ multiplex PCR, and TCRdb holds only the in-frame ones, with some missing. The sample contains about 370,000 clones, around 87% of which appear only once. Sequencing was done on a sample of PBMCs or T cells enriched from blood (not recorded which). Source of these receptors: a man younger than 30 who had recovered from COVID-19. Each CDR3 is given with its conserved first and last residue. Fields, in order: D gene, J gene, clone size, V gene, CDR3 DNA, CDR3 protein. The D gene is left open where the match is weak. Part of the rows lack a size; the others show once, few, many or a class for expanded clones.

>TRBD1|TRBJ1-1|NA|TRBV2
TGTGCCAGCAGGCGGACAGGTGTATACACTGAAGCTTTCTTT
CASRRTGVYTEAFF
>NA|TRBJ1-4|NA|TRBV5-1
TGCGCCAGCAGCTTCGACGGGACGGGAGGGGAAAAACTGTTTTTT
CASSFDGTGGEKLFF
>NA|TRBJ2-5|NA|TRBV27
TGTGCCAGCAGTGGAGAGGGTCTTTCGAAGACCCAGTACTTC
CASSGEGLSKTQYF
>NA|TRBJ1-4|NA|TRBV10-1
TGCGCCAGCAGTCGGAACCAGCGAGGTGAAAAACTGTTTTTT
CASSRNQRGEKLFF
>NA|TRBJ2-1|NA|TRBV29-1
TGCAGCGTTGAACTCCTTAGGGGCGATGAGCAGTTCTTC
CSVELLRGDEQFF
>NA|TRBJ1-1|NA|TRBV5-1
TGCGCCAGCAGTTACTCTTCGGGCACTGAAGCTTTCTTT
CASSYSSGTEAFF
>NA|TRBJ1-5|NA|TRBV9
TGTGCCAGCAGCGTAGAAGGAGAGAGGCCCCAGCATTTT
CASSVEGERPQHF
>TRBD2|TRBJ2-5|few|TRBV6-2/TRBV6-3
TGTGCCAGCAGTTACTTGGGACTAGCGGAGACCCAGTACTTC
CASSYLGLAETQYF
>NA|TRBJ2-5|NA|TRBV21-1
TGTGCCAGCAGCATTCGTTCGCGTCTAGCGGGGGCGAACCAAGAGACCCAGTACTTC
CASSIRSRLAGANQETQYF
>NA|TRBJ2-2|NA|TRBV30
TGTGCCTGGAGTGTATTGAGCACCGGGGAGCTGTTTTTT
CAWSVLSTGELFF
>NA|TRBJ1-2|NA|TRBV5-1
TGCGCCAGCAGCTTCGGTGGTGGCTACACCTTC
CASSFGGGYTF
>NA|TRBJ2-2|few|TRBV7-2
TGTGCCAGCAGCTTACCGGAGCTAACCGGGGAGCTGTTTTTT
CASSLPELTGELFF
>NA|TRBJ1-5|NA|TRBV6-5
TGTGCCAGCAGAGACAGACTCAATCAGCCCCAGCATTTT
CASRDRLNQPQHF
>NA|TRBJ1-5|NA|TRBV6-2/TRBV6-3
TGTGCCAGCAGTTACTCGAGCGGGCGCCAGCCCCAGCATTTT
CASSYSSGRQPQHF
>TRBD1|TRBJ2-1|NA|TRBV7-8
TGTGCCAGCAGTTACCGACCTACAGGGGGATCCTACAATGAGCAGTTCTTC
CASSYRPTGGSYNEQFF
>NA|TRBJ2-1|NA|TRBV9
TGTGCCAGCAGCGTATTAGAACTAGCCGGTGAGCAGTTCTTC
CASSVLELAGEQFF
>TRBD1|TRBJ2-6|NA|TRBV18
TGTGCCAGCTCACCACGGGACAGCTCTGGGGCCAACGTCCTGACTTTC
CASSPRDSSGANVLTF
>TRBD2|TRBJ2-7|NA|TRBV5-4
TGTGCCAGCAGCTTGCAGCTAGCGGGAACGAACGAGCAGTACTTC
CASSLQLAGTNEQYF
>NA|TRBJ1-1|NA|TRBV14
TGTGCCAGCAGCCAAACCTTCCAGGGTTACACTGAAGCTTTCTTT
CASSQTFQGYTEAFF
>TRBD1|TRBJ1-5|NA|TRBV2
TGTGCCAGCAGTGATGGCAGGGGGCGATGGAGCAATCAGCCCCAGCATTTT
CASSDGRGRWSNQPQHF
>TRBD1|TRBJ2-2|NA|TRBV24-1
TGTGCCACCAGCAGTTCCGGGACAGGGGACACCGGGGAGCTGTTTTTT
CATSSSGTGDTGELFF
>NA|TRBJ2-6|NA|TRBV27
TGTGCCAGCAGTTCCCGGACAGCTGTCTCTGGGGCCAACGTCCTGACTTTC
CASSSRTAVSGANVLTF
>NA|TRBJ1-1|NA|TRBV5-6
TGTGCCAGCAGCTCGAACCTATTGGTCTTGAACACTGAAGCTTTCTTT
CASSSNLLVLNTEAFF
>TRBD2|TRBJ2-1|NA|TRBV5-1
TGCGCCAGCAGCTCGGGGGGACTAGCCCAGGAGCAGTTCTTC
CASSSGGLAQEQFF
>TRBD2|TRBJ2-3|NA|TRBV28
TGTGCCAGTCCTTTTGGGCGAGCGGGAGAGGGAGCGCAGTATTTT
CASPFGRAGEGAQYF
>NA|TRBJ1-2|NA|TRBV27
TGTGCCAGCACCCCTGGGGGCCTTAACTATGGCTACACCTTC
CASTPGGLNYGYTF
>NA|TRBJ1-2|NA|TRBV4-3
TGCGCCAGCAGCCCCTGGACGGGAGCTAACTATGGCTACACCTTC
CASSPWTGANYGYTF
>TRBD2|TRBJ2-7|NA|TRBV2
TGTGCCAGCGCCCCAGGGAGGGTGGGGCCCTACGAGCAGTACTTC
CASAPGRVGPYEQYF
>TRBD2|TRBJ2-1|NA|TRBV5-1
TGCGCCAGCAGCTTGAGGGGTAGCGGGGGACCCAATGAGCAGTTCTTC
CASSLRGSGGPNEQFF
>NA|TRBJ1-1|NA|TRBV27
TGTCTGGGGAGAGGCACTGAAGCTTTCTTT
CLGRGTEAFF
>NA|TRBJ2-2|NA|TRBV7-2
TGTGCCAGCAGCTTAACAGGCGCGAACACCGGGGAGCTGTTTTTT
CASSLTGANTGELFF
>NA|TRBJ2-7|NA|TRBV7-8
TGTGCCAGCAGCTTAGCGGGGGCCGCCTACGAGCAGTACTTC
CASSLAGAAYEQYF
>NA|TRBJ1-6|NA|TRBV21-1
TGTGCCAGCAGCACCAAGGACAGGGAAGATTTTAATTCACCCCTCCACTTT
CASSTKDREDFNSPLHF
>NA|TRBJ2-7|NA|TRBV7-9
TGTGCCAGCACCCTTGGACACGGACACTACGAGCAGTACTTC
CASTLGHGHYEQYF
>NA|TRBJ2-7|NA|TRBV12-3/TRBV12-4
TGTGCCAGCAGTTTAGGTAGCACCTACGAGCAGTACTTC
CASSLGSTYEQYF
>TRBD1|TRBJ1-5|NA|TRBV19
TGTGCCAGTAGTATATTACAGGGGAACCCAAATCAGCCCCAGCATTTT
CASSILQGNPNQPQHF
>NA|TRBJ2-7|NA|TRBV7-9
TGTGCCAGCAGCTTAGTCTCTTCGGAGCAGTACTTC
CASSLVSSEQYF
>NA|TRBJ2-3|NA|TRBV12-3/TRBV12-4
TGTGCCAGCAGTCCAGGATTCACAGATACGCAGTATTTT
CASSPGFTDTQYF
>TRBD2|TRBJ2-7|NA|TRBV9
TGTGCCAGCAGCGGGTCCGGGACTAGCATGTCCTACGAGCAGTACTTC
CASSGSGTSMSYEQYF
>NA|TRBJ1-6|NA|TRBV9
TGTGCCAGCAGCAGCGGGGCCTATAATTCACCCCTCCACTTT
CASSSGAYNSPLHF
>TRBD2|TRBJ2-1|NA|TRBV27
TGTGCCAGCAGTTGGGGAAACGCGGGGGGCTACAATGAGCAGTTCTTC
CASSWGNAGGYNEQFF
>NA|TRBJ2-7|NA|TRBV14
TGTGCCAGCAGCTCCTACCTCGCGGGTCCAGCCTACGAGCAGTACTTC
CASSSYLAGPAYEQYF
>NA|TRBJ1-6|NA|TRBV11-2
TGTGCCAGCAGCCCCCGAGGAGATATTGGCTCACCCCTCCACTTT
CASSPRGDIGSPLHF
>TRBD1|TRBJ1-4|NA|TRBV9
TGTGCCAGCAGCGTCTATTCCGGGACAGGATATGAAAAACTGTTTTTT
CASSVYSGTGYEKLFF
>TRBD2|TRBJ2-5|NA|TRBV5-1
TGCGCCAGCAGCAGAGCGTTGGCGGGGGGAGGGGAGACCCAGTACTTC
CASSRALAGGGETQYF
>NA|TRBJ1-1|NA|TRBV18
TGTGCCAGCTCCCCCTCTACCTCTGAAGCTTTCTTT
CASSPSTSEAFF
>TRBD1|TRBJ2-7|NA|TRBV7-9
TGTGCCAGCAGCCCCAGGGACAGAGACTTCTACGAGCAGTACTTC
CASSPRDRDFYEQYF